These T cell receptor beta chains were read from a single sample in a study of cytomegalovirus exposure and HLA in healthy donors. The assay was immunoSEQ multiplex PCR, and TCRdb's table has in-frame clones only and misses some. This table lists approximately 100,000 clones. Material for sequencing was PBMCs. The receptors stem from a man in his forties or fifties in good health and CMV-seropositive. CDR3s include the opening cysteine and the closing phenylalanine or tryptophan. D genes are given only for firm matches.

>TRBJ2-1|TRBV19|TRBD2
CASSLGLANNEQFF
TGTGCCAGTAGTCTGGGACTAGCGAACAATGAGCAGTTCTTC
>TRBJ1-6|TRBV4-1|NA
CASSVTPLSPLHF
TGCGCCAGCAGCGTCACCCCACTTTCACCCCTCCACTTT
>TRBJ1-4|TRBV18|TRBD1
CASSPRAQGAQEKLFF
TGTGCCAGCTCACCGCGGGCACAGGGGGCTCAAGAAAAACTGTTTTTT
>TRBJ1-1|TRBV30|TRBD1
CACSGTVNPEAFF
TGTGCCTGTTCTGGGACAGTGAATCCTGAAGCTTTCTTT
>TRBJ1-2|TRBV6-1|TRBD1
CASSEAQGAQIGYTF
TGTGCCAGCAGTGAAGCGCAGGGGGCGCAGATCGGCTACACCTTC
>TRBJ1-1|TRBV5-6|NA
CASSLVGGLGTEAFF
TGTGCCAGCAGCTTGGTCGGGGGTCTGGGCACTGAAGCTTTCTTT
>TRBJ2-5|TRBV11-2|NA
CASSLDLFVFETQYF
TGTGCCAGCAGCTTAGATCTATTTGTGTTTGAGACCCAGTACTTC
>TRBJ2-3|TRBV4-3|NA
CASSQRLERTDTQYF
TGCGCCAGCAGCCAACGGTTAGAACGGACAGATACGCAGTATTTT
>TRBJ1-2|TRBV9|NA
CASSSPRQIDIFNYGYTF
TGTGCCAGCAGTTCTCCCCGACAAATCGATATTTTTAACTATGGCTACACCTTC
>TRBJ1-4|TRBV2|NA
CASSLGPGEKLFF
TGTGCCAGCAGCCTGGGGCCTGGGGAAAAACTGTTTTTT
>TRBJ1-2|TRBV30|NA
CAWSTGSNYGYTF
TGTGCCTGGTCGACAGGCTCTAACTATGGCTACACCTTC
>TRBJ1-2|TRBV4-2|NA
CASSPGGVRNDGYTF
TGTGCCAGCAGCCCCGGAGGGGTTCGAAACGATGGCTACACCTTC
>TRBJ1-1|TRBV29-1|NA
CSVSRVMNTEAFF
TGCAGCGTATCCAGGGTCATGAACACTGAAGCTTTCTTT
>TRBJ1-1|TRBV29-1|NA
CSVQNTEAFF
TGCAGCGTCCAGAACACTGAAGCTTTCTTT
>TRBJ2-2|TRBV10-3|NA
CASQLGQNTGELFF
TGTGCCTCCCAGTTAGGACAGAACACCGGGGAGCTGTTTTTT
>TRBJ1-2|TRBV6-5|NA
CASSLLGGVYGYTF
TGTGCCAGCAGCCTCCTCGGCGGAGTCTATGGCTACACCTTC
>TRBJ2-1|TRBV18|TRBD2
CASSFLAGGYNEQFF
TGTGCCAGCTCCTTCCTAGCGGGAGGGTACAATGAGCAGTTCTTC
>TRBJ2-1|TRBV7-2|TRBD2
CASSPNSGLAFNEQFF
TGTGCCAGCAGCCCCAATTCGGGACTAGCATTCAATGAGCAGTTCTTC
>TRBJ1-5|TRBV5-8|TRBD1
CASSLWDRYDSNQPQHF
TGTGCCAGCAGCTTGTGGGACAGGTACGATAGCAATCAGCCCCAGCATTTT
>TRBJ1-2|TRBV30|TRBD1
CAWIRGGQGGYGYTF
TGTGCCTGGATCAGAGGGGGACAGGGAGGCTATGGCTACACCTTC
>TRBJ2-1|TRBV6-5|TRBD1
CASSYGGTGNNEQFF
TGTGCCAGCAGTTACGGCGGGACAGGAAACAATGAGCAGTTCTTC
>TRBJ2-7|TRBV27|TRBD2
CASSVRTSGRYEQYF
TGTGCCAGCAGTGTTCGGACTAGCGGGAGGTACGAGCAGTACTTC
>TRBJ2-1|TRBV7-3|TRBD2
CASSYSGRGDEQFF
TGTGCCAGCAGCTACAGCGGGAGAGGGGATGAGCAGTTCTTC
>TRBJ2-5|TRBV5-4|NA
CASSLDSERWETQYF
TGTGCCAGCAGCTTGGATAGCGAGAGATGGGAGACCCAGTACTTC
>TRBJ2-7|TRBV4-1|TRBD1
CASSQTGQVGEQYF
TGCGCCAGCAGCCAAACCGGACAGGTGGGCGAGCAGTACTTC
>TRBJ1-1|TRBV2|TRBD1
CASTREGTGGTEAFF
TGTGCCAGCACCAGAGAGGGGACAGGGGGCACTGAAGCTTTCTTT
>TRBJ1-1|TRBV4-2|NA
CASSLGPNRHLDVGANEAFF
TGTGCCAGCAGCCTCGGACCGAACCGCCACCTAGACGTAGGGGCCAATGAAGCTTTCTTT
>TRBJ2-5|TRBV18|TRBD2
CASSLVAGTRETQYF
TGTGCCAGCTCACTGGTTGCCGGGACTAGAGAGACCCAGTACTTC
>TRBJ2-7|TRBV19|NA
CASSRTRGAYEQYF
TGTGCCAGTAGTCGGACTAGGGGGGCCTACGAGCAGTACTTC
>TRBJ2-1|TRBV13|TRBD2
CASSIPGLAGASYNEQFF
TGTGCCAGCAGCATACCCGGGCTAGCGGGAGCCTCCTACAATGAGCAGTTCTTC
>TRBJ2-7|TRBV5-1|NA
CASSLLSQEPYEQYF
TGCGCCAGCAGCTTGTTATCTCAGGAACCCTACGAGCAGTACTTC
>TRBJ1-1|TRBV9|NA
CASSVGASAGSDTEAFF
TGTGCCAGCAGCGTGGGGGCCTCGGCAGGGAGTGACACTGAAGCTTTCTTT
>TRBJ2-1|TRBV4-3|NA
CASSQERQYNEQFF
TGCGCCAGCAGCCAAGAGAGGCAATACAATGAGCAGTTCTTC
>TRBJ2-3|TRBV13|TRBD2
CASSVGILAGPSTDTQYF
TGTGCCAGCAGCGTGGGTATACTAGCGGGACCTAGCACAGATACGCAGTATTTT
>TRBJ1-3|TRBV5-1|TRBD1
CASSLGQGLGNTIYF
TGCGCCAGCAGCTTGGGACAGGGACTTGGAAACACCATATATTTT
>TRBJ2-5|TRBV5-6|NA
CASTLTVWRGQETQYF
TGTGCCAGCACCCTGACTGTCTGGAGGGGCCAAGAGACCCAGTACTTC
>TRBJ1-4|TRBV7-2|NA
CASSLVPGPPTNEKLFF
TGTGCCAGCAGCTTAGTCCCAGGGCCCCCAACTAATGAAAAACTGTTTTTT
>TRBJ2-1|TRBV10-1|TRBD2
CASSKTSGRNEQFF
TGCGCCAGCAGTAAAACTAGCGGGAGGAATGAGCAGTTCTTC
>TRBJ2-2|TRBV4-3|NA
CASSQDRRKTGELFF
TGCGCCAGCAGCCAAGATAGGAGGAAGACCGGGGAGCTGTTTTTT
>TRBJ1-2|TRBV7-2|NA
CASSFYRERDGYTF
TGTGCCAGCAGCTTTTACAGGGAGCGAGATGGCTACACCTTC
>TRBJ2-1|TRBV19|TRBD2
CASSREGGLAGVNEQFF
TGTGCCAGTAGTAGAGAGGGGGGGCTAGCGGGAGTCAATGAGCAGTTCTTC
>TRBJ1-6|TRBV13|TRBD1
CASTIIGTGDSPLHF
TGTGCCAGCACCATAATCGGGACAGGGGATTCACCCCTCCACTTT
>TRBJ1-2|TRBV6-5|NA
CASSYSGRGFGGGYTF
TGTGCCAGCAGTTACTCCGGTCGGGGGTTTGGGGGAGGCTACACCTTC
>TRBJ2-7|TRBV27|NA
CASSSRDNSYEQYF
TGTGCCAGCAGTTCACGGGACAACTCCTACGAGCAGTACTTC
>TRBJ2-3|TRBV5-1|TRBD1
CASSFGTGFRDTQYF
TGCGCCAGCAGCTTCGGGACAGGGTTTAGAGATACGCAGTATTTT
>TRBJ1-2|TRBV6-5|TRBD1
CASSYSGQDYGYTF
TGTGCCAGCAGTTACTCCGGACAGGACTATGGCTACACCTTC
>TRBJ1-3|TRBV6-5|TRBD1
CASRGTGRSGNTIYF
TGTGCCAGCAGGGGGACAGGACGCTCTGGAAACACCATATATTTT
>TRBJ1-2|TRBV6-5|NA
CASSKPGRGIYGYTF
TGTGCCAGCAGTAAGCCGGGACGGGGGATCTATGGCTACACCTTC
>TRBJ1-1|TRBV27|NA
CASSPGGYTEAFF
TGTGCCAGCAGCCCCGGGGGGTACACTGAAGCTTTCTTT
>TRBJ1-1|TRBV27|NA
CASSIRGNTEAFF
TGTGCCAGCAGTATCAGGGGGAACACTGAAGCTTTCTTT
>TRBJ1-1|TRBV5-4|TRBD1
CASSFDRGNTEAFF
TGTGCCAGCAGCTTTGACAGGGGGAACACTGAAGCTTTCTTT
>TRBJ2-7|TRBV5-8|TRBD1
CASSLAFRGPYEQYF
TGTGCCAGCAGCTTGGCTTTCAGGGGGCCCTACGAGCAGTACTTC
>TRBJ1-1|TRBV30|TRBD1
CAWRWDRERVSLLNTEAFF
TGTGCCTGGCGTTGGGACAGGGAGAGGGTATCCCTATTGAACACTGAAGCTTTCTTT
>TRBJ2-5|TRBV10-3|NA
CAISEFRGQETQYF
TGTGCCATCAGTGAGTTTCGGGGGCAAGAGACCCAGTACTTC
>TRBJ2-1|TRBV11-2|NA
CASSFVSYNEQFF
TGTGCCAGCAGCTTCGTCTCCTACAATGAGCAGTTCTTC
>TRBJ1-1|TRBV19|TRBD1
CATMDRLNTEAFF
TGTGCCACCATGGACAGGTTGAACACTGAAGCTTTCTTT
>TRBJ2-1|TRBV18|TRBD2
CASSPSSGRRNEQFF
TGTGCCAGCTCACCATCTAGCGGGAGACGCAATGAGCAGTTCTTC